This TCR beta chain was identified in a study of neurological immune-mediated disorders. A 10-nucleotide random UMI tagged transcripts in template-switch 5'RACE cDNA synthesis. Each CDR3 protein is one row after TCRdb ran MiXCR on the 5' RACE reads. The repertoire holds about 66,000 distinct CDR3 sequences, with roughly 4.8% as singletons. Overall study results and limits: The level of TCR clonal expansion was highest in patients with HTLV-1-associated myelopathy and lowest in multiple sclerosis, where it fell below the level seen in healthy controls. Association with the multiple sclerosis repertoire cluster was not found for any clinical or MRI feature. A possible signature appeared as one related-CDR3 cluster, in which phylogenetic grouping placed the repertoires of 18 of 34 multiple sclerosis patients.

This clonotype was seen ten or more times. Its antigen is as yet unknown. CDR3 length: 15 amino acids. The V and J ends lost 8 bases and 4 bases respectively, with 18 bases between them. The sequence was obtained from a woman in her 70s with multiple sclerosis. The gene calls are TRBV12-3 or TRBV12-4 and TRBJ1-3; weak D call: TRBD1 (5 bases). Sequencing was done on a sample of PBMCs. In DNA form, the CDR3 reads TGTGCCAGCCGTCGGGGGTGGGGGTCAGGAAACACCATATATTTT. It yields the protein CASRRGWGSGNTIYF.